A selection of T cell receptor beta chains follows, all from one sample in a study of T cell repertoires in cytomegalovirus infection. TCRdb redid the calling of the reads with MiXCR, one entry per CDR3 protein. The repertoire includes more than 150,000 distinct CDR3 sequences, approximately 20% of them detected once, and under 3.5% sits in the top ten. Source material: PBMCs. The receptors were sampled from a human donor in good health (CMV status not recorded). Some clones in this sample may be carry-over from other donors' samples. The CDR3 runs from the conserved cysteine through the conserved F or W. A D gene is named only where the DNA matches it firmly. Not all rows give a size; the values are once, few, many and, for expanded clones, a class.

>TRBJ1-2|-|few|TRBV19
CASRRANYGYTF
TGTGCCAGTCGCAGGGCTAACTATGGCTACACCTTC
>TRBJ2-3|-|few|TRBV7-3
CASSLGAPDTQYF
TGTGCCAGCAGCTTAGGAGCCCCAGATACGCAGTATTTT
>TRBJ1-4|-|-|TRBV5-6
CASSLYPTNEKLFF
TGTGCCAGCAGCTTGTACCCAACTAATGAAAAACTGTTTTTT
>TRBJ2-7|-|few|TRBV30
CAWSPRRLAERGPASYEQYF
TGTGCCTGGAGTCCCCGTAGGCTAGCGGAAAGGGGGCCTGCCTCCTACGAGCAGTACTTC
>TRBJ2-7|TRBD2|few|TRBV20-1
CSASRGSGVTYEQYF
TGCAGTGCTAGTAGGGGTAGCGGGGTTACCTACGAGCAGTACTTC
>TRBJ1-1|TRBD1|-|TRBV28
CASSSYGQGALEAFF
TGTGCCAGCAGTTCATATGGACAGGGGGCTCTTGAAGCTTTCTTT
>TRBJ2-5|TRBD1|few|TRBV12-3/TRBV12-4
CASSQRDREYQETQYF
TGTGCCAGCAGTCAAAGGGACAGGGAGTACCAAGAGACCCAGTACTTC
>TRBJ2-5|TRBD2|-|TRBV7-8
CASSSAGLSETQYF
TGTGCCAGCAGCTCAGCGGGACTTTCTGAGACCCAGTACTTC
>TRBJ2-1|-|many|TRBV6-1
CASSAYGLEQFF
TGTGCCAGCAGCGCGTATGGGCTTGAGCAGTTCTTC
>TRBJ1-2|TRBD1|many|TRBV7-2
CASSYQHTPGQGYGYTF
TGTGCCAGCAGCTACCAGCATACTCCGGGACAGGGGTATGGCTACACCTTC
>TRBJ2-1|TRBD1|few|TRBV15
CATSRVRGTGVNEQFF
TGTGCCACCAGCAGAGTAAGAGGGACAGGGGTCAATGAGCAGTTCTTC
>TRBJ1-5|-|few|TRBV19
CASSSTGGLVSNQPQHF
TGTGCCAGTAGTTCTACGGGGGGCTTGGTGAGCAATCAGCCCCAGCATTTT
>TRBJ2-1|-|-|TRBV6-5
CASSSFPRASYNEQFF
TGTGCCAGCAGTTCCTTCCCGCGAGCTTCCTACAATGAGCAGTTCTTC
>TRBJ2-1|-|-|TRBV7-7
CASSPDPDGEQFF
TGTGCCAGCAGCCCTGACCCGGATGGTGAGCAGTTCTTC
>TRBJ1-1|TRBD1|few|TRBV5-5
CASSLEVRGREAFF
TGTGCCAGCAGCTTGGAGGTTAGGGGGCGAGAAGCTTTCTTT
>TRBJ1-2|-|-|TRBV6-6
CASSPVDSGYTF
TGTGCCAGCAGTCCAGTGGATTCCGGCTACACCTTC
>TRBJ1-1|-|few|TRBV4-1
CASSQEGGRPTEAFF
TGCGCCAGCAGCCAAGAAGGGGGACGGCCCACTGAAGCTTTCTTT
>TRBJ2-7|TRBD1|-|TRBV28
CASSPPDREIYEQYF
TGTGCCAGCAGTCCTCCGGACAGGGAAATTTACGAGCAGTACTTC
>TRBJ2-3|-|-|TRBV5-1
CASSLAEPRGDTQYF
TGCGCCAGCAGCTTGGCTGAGCCCCGTGGGGATACGCAGTATTTT
>TRBJ2-5|-|-|TRBV5-6
CASSRSSGTPAETQYF
TGTGCCAGCAGCCGCAGCTCCGGGACCCCCGCGGAGACCCAGTACTTC
>TRBJ1-2|-|-|TRBV6-1
CARSDFRTDNYGYTF
TGTGCCCGCAGTGATTTTAGAACAGATAACTATGGCTACACCTTC
>TRBJ1-5|TRBD1|few|TRBV5-5
CASSLDGTADSNQPQHF
TGTGCCAGCAGCTTGGATGGGACAGCAGATAGCAATCAGCCCCAGCATTTT
>TRBJ1-1|-|-|TRBV10-2
CASSELALNTEAFF
TGCGCCAGCAGTGAGTTAGCCCTTAACACTGAAGCTTTCTTT